A single sample is the source of the 26 T cell receptor beta chains below, sequenced in a study of shared clonotypes between healthy human individuals (dated by TCRdb to 2020 to 2022). The protocol used for the library was the immunoSEQ multiplex PCR assay. TCRdb took over this immuneACCESS table, retaining in-frame rearrangements with V and J assigned. Such tables are incomplete; in checked studies, under half of the missing clones stem from an unresolved V gene, and the remainder is unexplained. Counted in this sample were some 2.3 million clones; approximately 95% of them appeared once. The top ten clonotypes cover 0.39% of the sample. Material: naive CD4+ T cells from PBMCs. Per the publication, the cell subset or site label means: CD45RA+ positively selected. Every receptor here comes from a young man in good health. Some clones in this sample may be carry-over from other donors' samples.

This clone was detected once. The sample contains more than one DNA sequence encoding this CDR3. V usage is TRBV5-1 and J usage is TRBJ2-2; TRBD1 matches 7 bases. V shed 0 bases and J 5 bases; nucleotides not matched to a gene: 4. This CDR3 region has 15 residues. Germline V gene sequence: CDR1 SGHRS, CDR2 YFSETQ. This chain's CDR3 is CASSLVAGGTGELFF. In DNA form, the CDR3 reads TGCGCCAGCAGCTTGGTCGCAGGGGGAACCGGGGAGCTGTTTTTT.

CDR3 DNA sequence: TGTGCCAGCTTCCGACAGTTCATGAACACTGAAGCTTTCTTT. It specifies CASFRQFMNTEAFF. This sequence joins TRBV2 and TRBJ1-1, with D tentatively TRBD1 (5 bases). V was clipped by 8 bases and J by 0 bases, with 13 bases between them. Germline CDR1 is SNHLY and CDR2 is FYNNEI. The CDR3 loop spans 14 amino acids.

The count of this clone is one. The V and J genes are TRBV28 and TRBJ2-4; D is ambiguous. CDR1 MDHEN and CDR2 SYDVKM come from the germline V gene. Trimming removed 4 bases from V and 6 bases from J, with 4 bases in between. The CDR3 extends over 11 amino acids. CDR3 nucleotide sequence: TGTGCCAGCAGTTCTCCAAACATTCAGTACTTC. Translation gives CASSSPNIQYF.

The V call is TRBV7-9, the J call TRBJ1-4; D gene unclear. Germline V gives CDR1 SEHNR, CDR2 FQNEAQ (reference sequence). The V gene lost 1 base and the J gene lost 7 bases, with 7 bases spanning the gap. The CDR3 totals 13 residues. The CDR3 loop is CASSLGRPEKLFF. CDR3 DNA: TGTGCCAGCAGCTTAGGAAGGCCTGAAAAACTGTTTTTT.

The sample holds one count of this clone. The CDR3 here is CASKGGNSPAGLETEAFF. In nucleotides, the CDR3 is TGCGCCAGCAAAGGCGGGAACAGCCCGGCGGGGCTTGAGACTGAAGCTTTCTTT. V gene TRBV5-1 combines with J gene TRBJ1-1, with D possibly TRBD1 on 5 matching bases. V lost 6 bases, J lost 5 bases, and 29 bases lay in between. The germline CDR1 and CDR2 sequences are SGHRS and YFSETQ. The CDR3 runs 18 residues.

The chain is built from TRBV11-2 and TRBJ1-2, with 9 positions matching TRBD1. Germline V lookup: CDR1 SGHAT, CDR2 FQNNGV. Losses at the gene ends were 5 bases for V and 7 bases for J; bases not matched to a gene: 8. The CDR3 spans 14 residues. CDR3 protein: CASSHRDRARGYTF. The CDR3 region has the DNA TGTGCCAGCAGCCACCGGGACAGGGCCCGTGGCTACACCTTC.

The chain carries TRBV19 and TRBJ2-1; 7 bases line up with TRBD2. CDR3 length equals 14 residues. Germline CDR1 is LNHDA and CDR2 is SQIVND (reference sequence). Trimming took 10 bases from V and 3 from J; bases not matched to a gene: 9. CDR3 residues: CATAPSGFYNEQFF. In DNA, the CDR3 is TGTGCCACGGCACCTAGCGGATTCTACAATGAGCAGTTCTTC. Together with reference TRBV19 and TRBJ2-1, the CDR3 gives the full variable domain: DGGITQSPKYLFRKEGQNVTLSCEQNLNHDAMYWYRQDPGQGLRLIYYSQIVNDFQKGDIAEGYSVSREKKESFPLTVTSAQKNPTAFYLCATAPSGFYNEQFFGPGTRLTVL.

The V call is TRBV11-1, the J call TRBJ2-5; TRBD2 matches 9 bases. The trim removed 4 bases at V and 1 base at J, leaving 7 bases unmatched. This CDR3 region has 16 residues. CDR1 SGHAT and CDR2 FQDESV come from the germline V gene (reference sequence). The CDR3 nucleotides are TGTGCCAGCAGCTCCGGACTAGCGAGAAGCCAAGAGACCCAGTACTTC. This encodes CASSSGLARSQETQYF. The entire variable domain, with the rest obtained from reference TRBV11-1 and TRBJ2-5, is as follows: EAEVAQSPRYKITEKSQAVAFWCDPISGHATLYWYRQILGQGPELLVQFQDESVVDDSQLPKDRFSAERLKGVDSTLKIQPAELGDSAMYLCASSSGLARSQETQYFGPGTRLLVL.

The rearrangement joins TRBV11-2 to TRBJ2-1; D gene uncertain. The V and J ends lost 2 bases and 9 bases respectively, with 8 bases between them. CDR3 length: 12 amino acids. Germline CDR1 SGHAT, CDR2 FQNNGV. The CDR3 bases are TGTGCCAGCAGCTTAATTTTGGGTGAGCAGTTCTTC. It yields the protein CASSLILGEQFF.

This clone was recorded only once. The DNA of the CDR3 is TGTGCCAGCAGCTCCCGCTACCGAGGCCAGGCCGGAAACACCATATATTTT. It is translated as CASSSRYRGQAGNTIYF. The chain employs TRBV5-6 and TRBJ1-3; D not resolved. The CDR3 covers 17 residues. Between the trimmed V and J ends, which lost 3 bases and 4 bases, there was a span of 20 bases. Germline V gene lookup returns CDR1 SGHDT and CDR2 YYEEEE.

CDR3 nucleotide sequence: TGTGCCAGCGCCGCCAGGGGGCATGGCTACACCTTC. Its protein is CASAARGHGYTF. The rearrangement joins TRBV6-5 to TRBJ1-2; TRBD1 matches 8 bases. CDR3 length: 12 residues. CDR1 is MNHEY and CDR2 is SVGAGI in the germline V gene. V gave up 8 bases and J gave up 6 bases; unmatched junction bases: 5.

The rearrangement joins TRBV30 to TRBJ2-1; the D is unclear. Germline CDR1 is GTSNPN and CDR2 is SVGIG (reference sequence). V was trimmed by 2 bases and J by 11 bases, leaving 13 bases between them. The CDR3 totals 12 residues. In DNA, the CDR3 is TGTGCCTGGAGTTTATTTATGTACAAGCAGTTCTTC. Amino acid sequence: CAWSLFMYKQFF.

With regard to this clone: Relative to the germline gene, one junction end is altered; a read error may explain this. This chain connects TRBV28 to TRBJ2-5, with 15 positions matching TRBD2. Germline V gene data show CDR1 as MDHEN and CDR2 as SYDVKM. The CDR3 spans 19 residues. The CDR3, as DNA: TGTGCTAGCAGTTTAACCCGGACTAGCGGGAGGGGGGGGCAAGAGACCCAGTACTTC. Residues: CASSLTRTSGRGGQETQYF.

The gene calls are TRBV5-1 and TRBJ2-7; the D is unclear. From germline, CDR1 is SGHRS and CDR2 YFSETQ. V lost 7 bases and J lost 0, with 17 bases in between. The CDR3 is 15 residues long. The CDR3 region has the DNA TGCGCCAGCCGTCAGCACTATTTCGGCTCCTACGAGCAGTACTTC. It encodes CASRQHYFGSYEQYF.

This chain joins TRBV7-3 and TRBJ2-5, with D unclear. Trimming took 5 bases from V and 7 from J, leaving 11 bases between them. The CDR3 has 12 residues. Germline loops: CDR1 SGHTA, CDR2 FQGTGA. The CDR3 protein is CASSASPGTQYF. The CDR3 bases are TGTGCCAGCAGCGCCTCCCCGGGGACCCAGTACTTC.

J is TRBJ1-5 and V is TRBV30; 8 positions agree with TRBD1. CDR3 length: 13 amino acids. Per germline, CDR1 GTSNPN and CDR2 SVGIG (reference sequence). The V and J ends lost 4 bases and 5 bases, in that order; junction bases with no gene match: 4. CDR3 in amino acids: CAWTPDRDQPQHF. The CDR3 bases are TGTGCCTGGACCCCGGACAGGGATCAGCCCCAGCATTTT.

The rearrangement links TRBV4-1 to TRBJ1-2; no clear D gene. The CDR3 extends over 17 amino acids. Germline CDR1 and CDR2: MGHRA and YSYEKL. V lost 4 bases, J lost 4 bases, and 22 bases lay in between. The CDR3 nucleotides are TGCGCCAGCAGCCCCTTCAATGATGGGGATCGTAGCTATGGCTACACCTTC. Protein sequence: CASSPFNDGDRSYGYTF.

The rearrangement joins TRBV7-8 to TRBJ2-2, with D unclear. Per the germline V gene, CDR1 is SGHVS and CDR2 is FQNEAQ. V was trimmed by 2 bases and J by 7 bases, leaving 17 bases between them. The CDR3 length is 16 residues. The CDR3 loop reads CASSLLNSRVIGELFF. CDR3 DNA: TGTGCCAGCAGCTTACTTAACAGCCGTGTCATCGGGGAGCTGTTTTTT.

This chain connects TRBV30 to TRBJ1-3; D is ambiguous. V was shortened by 5 bases and J by 0 bases, with 11 bases between the two germline ends. The CDR3 sequence is 14 residues long. Germline V gives CDR1 GTSNPN, CDR2 SVGIG (reference sequence). CDR3 residues: CAWSGVYSGNTIYF. Here the CDR3 DNA reads TGTGCCTGGTCAGGCGTCTACTCTGGAAACACCATATATTTT.

This sequence joins TRBV19 and TRBJ1-2, with D maybe TRBD1 (6 bases). The V gene's germline CDR1 is LNHDA and CDR2 SQIVND (reference sequence). Trimming removed 4 bases at V and 6 bases at J, with 18 bases between. The CDR3 loop spans 15 amino acids. The CDR3 sequence is CASSSLYRARHGYTF. In DNA form, the CDR3 reads TGTGCCAGTAGTAGCCTCTACAGGGCTCGCCATGGCTACACCTTC. The whole variable domain, filled in from reference TRBV19 and TRBJ1-2, reads DGGITQSPKYLFRKEGQNVTLSCEQNLNHDAMYWYRQDPGQGLRLIYYSQIVNDFQKGDIAEGYSVSREKKESFPLTVTSAQKNPTAFYLCASSSLYRARHGYTFGSGTRLTVV.

Comments on this clone: The sample has other DNA sequences that encode this CDR3 too. V usage is TRBV5-1 and J usage is TRBJ2-3; 7 bases fit TRBD1. In germline, CDR1 is SGHRS, CDR2 YFSETQ. V lost 4 bases to trimming and J lost 6 bases; unmatched junction nucleotides: 8. The CDR3 extends over 14 amino acids. The CDR3 nucleotides are TGCGCCAGCAGCCTTGGACAGGTCGGGGATACGCAGTATTTT. It is translated as CASSLGQVGDTQYF.

This clone was observed a single time. The V call is TRBV5-1, the J call TRBJ2-1; a weak D match, TRBD2 (5 bases). Germline CDR1 SGHRS, CDR2 YFSETQ. This CDR3 contains 16 residues. V lost 7 bases and J 0 bases, leaving 17 bases between the germline ends. The CDR3 DNA reads TGCGCCAGCGGAGTAGCGAGAGCTAGCTCCTACAATGAGCAGTTCTTC. This sequence encodes CASGVARASSYNEQFF.

The rearrangement joins TRBV5-1 to TRBJ2-5; D could derive from TRBD1 or TRBD2 (5 bases each). Germline V gene lookup returns CDR1 SGHRS and CDR2 YFSETQ. V was shortened by 6 bases and J by 1 base, with 10 bases between the two germline ends. This CDR3 has 13 residues. CDR3 bases: TGCGCCAGCACCGGGGCTCGCCAAGAGACCCAGTACTTC. It specifies CASTGARQETQYF.

The chain is built from TRBV19 and TRBJ2-1; TRBD1 agrees at 9 bases. The CDR3 has 17 residues. Germline loops: CDR1 LNHDA, CDR2 SQIVND (reference sequence). Trimming at V came to 3 bases and at J to 5 bases, leaving 11 bases not matched to a gene. In DNA form, the CDR3 reads TGTGCCAGTAGTATTCGTAGTTGGGACAGGGTAAACAATGAGCAGTTCTTC. It translates to CASSIRSWDRVNNEQFF.

This chain uses TRBV30 with TRBJ2-6, with TRBD1 matching over 8 bases. The junction had 12 bases not matched to a gene; V was cut back by 2 bases and J by 0 bases. The V gene's germline CDR1 is GTSNPN and CDR2 SVGIG (reference sequence). The CDR3 sequence is 19 residues long. Here the CDR3 reads CAWSHPRGRSGSGANVLTF. DNA for the CDR3: TGTGCCTGGAGTCACCCCAGGGGGCGGTCCGGCTCTGGGGCCAACGTCCTGACTTTC.

The chain combines TRBV5-4 with TRBJ1-1; 8 positions agree with TRBD1. The J segment lost 4 bases and the V segment lost 4 bases, leaving 9 bases of the junction unmatched. CDR1 and CDR2 (germline): SGHNT, YYREEE (reference sequence). The CDR3 spans 15 residues. CDR3 residues: CASSRGQEKSTEAFF. The CDR3 nucleotides are TGTGCCAGCAGCCGGGGACAGGAGAAAAGCACTGAAGCTTTCTTT. Full variable domain (remainder filled in from reference TRBV5-4 and TRBJ1-1): ETGVTQSPTHLIKTRGQQVTLRCSSQSGHNTVSWYQQALGQGPQFIFQYYREEENGRGNFPPRFSGLQFPNYSSELNVNALELDDSALYLCASSRGQEKSTEAFFGQGTRLTVV.